The 30 T cell receptor beta chains in this list originate from one sample, sequenced in a study of T cell responses to AZD1222 COVID-19 vaccine. Some clones are missing from TCRdb's copy, which holds only in-frame ones; the method was immunoSEQ multiplex PCR. The sample gives around 130,000 clones, roughly nine tenths of which show up once; 1.7% is in the top ten. Sample: peripheral blood, taken on day 0 of AZD1222 vaccination. These receptor sequences come from an adult in good health.

V usage is TRBV19 and J usage is TRBJ2-2; D is undetermined. V lost 3 bases, J lost 4 bases, and 9 bases lay in between. The CDR3 runs to 14 residues. CDR1 LNHDA and CDR2 SQIVND come from the germline V gene (reference sequence). The CDR3 here is CASSMGWVTGELFF. CDR3 bases: TGTGCCAGTAGTATGGGTTGGGTCACCGGGGAGCTGTTTTTT.

The chain combines TRBV6-2 or TRBV6-3 with TRBJ1-6, with TRBD1 identical over 8 bases. This CDR3 spans 14 amino acids. Germline trimming cut 5 bases from V and 6 bases from J; bases unmatched to any gene: 3. The germline V gene has CDR1 MNHEY and CDR2 SVGEGT. Written as DNA, the CDR3 is TGTGCCAGCAGTCCAGACAGGGGTAATTCACCCCTCCACTTT. This encodes CASSPDRGNSPLHF.

This chain uses TRBV12-5 with TRBJ1-1, with D unclear. The length of the CDR3 is 12 residues. With 0 bases removed from V and 5 bases from J, the gap between germline ends came to 4 bases. Germline CDR1 is LGHNT and CDR2 is FRNRAP. The CDR3: CASGLVATEAFF. For the CDR3, the DNA is TGTGCTAGTGGTTTGGTAGCGACTGAAGCTTTCTTT. Looking up the rest from reference TRBV12-5 and TRBJ1-1 gives the full variable domain: DARVTQTPRHKVTEMGQEVTMRCQPILGHNTVFWYRQTMMQGLELLAYFRNRAPLDDSGMPKDRFSAEMPDATLATLKIQPSEPRDSAVYFCASGLVATEAFFGQGTRLTVV.

The chain combines TRBV6-5 with TRBJ1-2; weak D call: TRBD1 (6 bases). This CDR3 has 13 amino acids. The germline CDR1 and CDR2 sequences are MNHEY and SVGAGI. The V end was cut by 2 bases, the J end by 2 bases, with 6 bases between. In nucleotides, the CDR3 is TGTGCCAGCAGTTACGACAGGAACTATGGCTACACCTTC. It codes for CASSYDRNYGYTF.

The chain has TRBV3-1 (or the pseudogene TRBV3-2) and TRBJ1-1, with TRBD1 identical over 9 bases. After removal of 3 bases from V and 5 bases from J, the junction contained 7 bases not matched to a gene. This CDR3 region has 15 residues. Germline loops: CDR1 LGHDT, CDR2 YNNKEL (reference sequence). CDR3 sequence (DNA): TGTGCCAGCAGCCACCCGGGACAGGGTATGACTGAAGCTTTCTTT. Translated, it gives CASSHPGQGMTEAFF.

This chain connects TRBV6-5 to TRBJ1-1; D may be TRBD1 (6 bases). V was cut by 6 bases and J by 1 base, with 12 bases left in between. Germline V lookup: CDR1 MNHEY, CDR2 SVGAGI. The CDR3 has 14 amino acids. The CDR3 protein is CASRWTGANTEAFF. CDR3 bases: TGTGCCAGCAGATGGACGGGGGCGAACACTGAAGCTTTCTTT.

The rearrangement joins TRBV4-1 to TRBJ2-1; D not resolved. Germline V CDR1 and CDR2: MGHRA, YSYEKL. There are 11 residues in the CDR3. Trimming left V 1 base short and J 9 bases short, with 4 bases between. CDR3 region: CASSQAGEQFF. In DNA, the CDR3 is TGCGCCAGCAGCCAAGCTGGTGAGCAGTTCTTC.

This rearrangement joins TRBV19 to TRBJ1-4; D might be TRBD1 (6 bases). From germline, CDR1 is LNHDA and CDR2 SQIVND (reference sequence). The CDR3 sequence is 18 residues long. Trimming stripped 3 bases from V and 4 bases from J, with 21 bases between. CDR3 in amino acids: CASSIPQRGLGGNEKLFF. The CDR3, as DNA: TGTGCCAGTAGTATTCCCCAGAGGGGTTTAGGGGGTAATGAAAAACTGTTTTTT.

This clone was detected only once. The same CDR3 also results from other DNA sequences found in this sample. The V gene is TRBV19, the J gene TRBJ1-1; D uncertain. Germline V gene data show CDR1 as LNHDA and CDR2 as SQIVND (reference sequence). The CDR3 covers 13 residues. The ends were cut back, 3 bases at V and 1 base at J, with 6 bases in the middle. The CDR3 here is CASSIRRNTEAFF. The CDR3 nucleotides are TGTGCCAGTAGTATTCGCCGGAACACTGAAGCTTTCTTT.

The J gene is TRBJ2-5, the V gene TRBV11-2; 8 nucleotides match TRBD2. This CDR3 has 18 amino acids. Germline V gives CDR1 SGHAT, CDR2 FQNNGV. With 0 bases clipped from V and 4 bases from J, the junction kept 13 bases outside the gene matches. CDR3 loop: CASSLDRVSGDRGETQYF. The CDR3 region has the DNA TGTGCCAGCAGCTTAGATCGGGTTAGCGGGGACCGTGGAGAGACCCAGTACTTC.

The chain employs TRBV4-1 and TRBJ1-3; TRBD1 aligns across 7 bases. Germline CDR1 MGHRA, CDR2 YSYEKL. J was trimmed by 2 bases and V by 4 bases; bases with no gene match: 8. The CDR3 contains 16 residues. As DNA, the CDR3 is TGCGCCAGCAGCCTACTAGGACAGGCGGCTGGAAACACCATATATTTT. Its protein product is CASSLLGQAAGNTIYF.

This chain links TRBV7-2 with TRBJ1-1; D is undetermined. V was trimmed by 5 bases and J by 8 bases, leaving 9 bases between them. Germline V gene sequence: CDR1 SGHTA, CDR2 FQGNSA. The CDR3 runs to 11 residues. The CDR3 DNA reads as TGTGCCAGCAGCGCTTTCACGGAAGCTTTCTTT. Translating it yields CASSAFTEAFF.

This clone came up a few times. The chain recombines TRBV14 with TRBJ1-2; tentatively, D is TRBD1 (6 bases). CDR1 is SGHDN, CDR2 FVKESK, per germline. The CDR3 sequence is 13 residues long. Trimming cost V 4 bases and J 3 bases, with 9 bases left between them. For the CDR3, the DNA is TGTGCCAGCAGCCCCAGGGGTTACTATGGCTACACCTTC. Translated, it gives CASSPRGYYGYTF. The full variable domain, rest sourced from reference TRBV14 and TRBJ1-2, is EAGVTQFPSHSVIEKGQTVTLRCDPISGHDNLYWYRRVMGKEIKFLLHFVKESKQDESGMPNNRFLAERTGGTYSTLKVQPAELEDSGVYFCASSPRGYYGYTFGSGTRLTVV.

The V and J genes are TRBV11-3 and TRBJ2-1; the match to TRBD2 covers 8 bases. The CDR3 covers 15 residues. Per germline, CDR1 SGHNT and CDR2 YENEEA. The V gene end was trimmed by 5 bases and the J gene end by 4 bases; junction bases not matched to a gene: 7. The CDR3 here is CASSPTSGKYNEQFF. The CDR3 DNA follows: TGTGCCAGCAGCCCAACTAGCGGAAAATACAATGAGCAGTTCTTC.

The genes are TRBV7-9 and TRBJ1-4, with no clear D. The CDR3 length is 15 residues. Trimming left V 2 bases short and J 8 bases short, with 15 bases between. Per the germline V gene, CDR1 is SEHNR and CDR2 is FQNEAQ (reference sequence). Written as DNA, the CDR3 is TGTGCCAGCAGCTTATCGAAAGGGAGTGGGGAAAAACTGTTTTTT. Translation: CASSLSKGSGEKLFF.

This clone was seen a handful of times. V is TRBV20-1 and J is TRBJ1-1; no firm D call. CDR3 length equals 11 residues. V lost 7 bases to trimming and J lost 3 bases, with 9 bases between them. In germline, CDR1 is DFQATT, CDR2 SNEGSKA (reference sequence). The CDR3 spells CSGRYDTEAFF. DNA for the CDR3: TGCAGTGGGCGCTACGACACTGAAGCTTTCTTT.

The chain employs TRBV7-2 and TRBJ1-2, with D perhaps matching TRBD1 (6 bases). V was shortened by 7 bases and J by 8 bases, with 26 bases between the two germline ends. CDR1 is SGHTA and CDR2 is FQGNSA in the germline V gene. The CDR3 contains 16 residues. DNA of the CDR3: TGTGCCAGCACCCCCCGTGATACAACAGGGTCTCACGGCTACACCTTC. Its translation: CASTPRDTTGSHGYTF.

The chain employs TRBV11-1 and TRBJ1-2; no reliable D call. This CDR3 region has 13 residues. Trimming removed 5 bases from V and 3 bases from J, with 10 bases in between. CDR1 and CDR2 (germline): SGHAT, FQDESV (reference sequence). The CDR3: CASSPDADYGYTF. The DNA for the CDR3 is TGTGCCAGCAGCCCGGACGCAGACTATGGCTACACCTTC.

The J gene is TRBJ1-6, the V gene TRBV3-1 (or the pseudogene TRBV3-2); TRBD1 matches at 7 bases. Unmatched junction bases numbered 6, after V lost 3 bases and J lost 7 bases. Germline V lookup: CDR1 LGHDT, CDR2 YNNKEL (reference sequence). CDR3 length: 15 amino acids. CDR3 amino acids: CASSQGQSVNSPLHF. CDR3 coding DNA: TGTGCCAGCAGCCAGGGACAGAGTGTAAATTCACCCCTCCACTTT.

The chain couples TRBV7-2 to TRBJ1-1; D ambiguous. The CDR3 extends over 13 amino acids. Germline lookup yields CDR1 SGHTA and CDR2 FQGNSA. The V and J ends lost 0 bases and 3 bases respectively, with 5 bases between them. CDR3 in amino acids: CASSLALDTEAFF. In DNA, the CDR3 is TGTGCCAGCAGCTTAGCCCTAGACACTGAAGCTTTCTTT.

V usage is TRBV7-9 and J usage is TRBJ2-1; D not resolved. Germline V CDR1 and CDR2: SEHNR, FQNEAQ (reference sequence). The CDR3 extends over 13 amino acids. V lost 2 bases, J lost 5 bases, and 7 bases lay in between. The CDR3 is CASSLSANNEQFF. Written as DNA, the CDR3 is TGTGCCAGCAGCTTATCGGCTAACAATGAGCAGTTCTTC.

This chain joins TRBV6-1 and TRBJ1-3; D may be TRBD1 (5 bases). In germline, CDR1 is MNHNS, CDR2 SASEGT. V gave up 2 bases and J gave up 2 bases, with 16 bases separating them. This CDR3 is built from 17 residues. As DNA, the CDR3 is TGTGCCAGCAGTGAATCGGGGAGGAGGGGAACTGGAAACACCATATATTTT. It translates to CASSESGRRGTGNTIYF.

The genes are TRBV7-9 and TRBJ1-2, with 7 bases aligning to TRBD1. The length of the CDR3 is 14 residues. CDR1 and CDR2 (germline): SEHNR, FQNEAQ (reference sequence). The V and J ends lost 5 bases and 8 bases, in that order; junction bases with no gene match: 11. CDR3 residues: CASSVGDRLGGYTF. DNA for the CDR3: TGTGCCAGCAGCGTGGGGGACAGATTAGGCGGCTACACCTTC.

The chain combines TRBV5-4 with TRBJ1-4; perhaps TRBD1 as D (6 bases). This CDR3 has 13 amino acids. V lost 4 bases, J lost 5 bases, and 9 bases lay in between. The germline V gene has CDR1 SGHNT and CDR2 YYREEE (reference sequence). The CDR3 bases are TGTGCCAGCAGCCCGGACAGAAATGAAAAACTGTTTTTT. Translated: CASSPDRNEKLFF.

This clone has just one count. The V and J genes are TRBV6-5 and TRBJ1-2; no definite D call. The CDR3 sequence is 12 residues long. The V gene lost 5 bases and the J gene lost 8 bases, with 12 bases spanning the gap. Germline V gene lookup returns CDR1 MNHEY and CDR2 SVGAGI. The CDR3 here is CASSTPPGGYTF. The CDR3 nucleotides are TGTGCCAGCAGTACCCCCCCAGGCGGCTACACCTTC.

The genes are TRBV5-6 and TRBJ1-4; maybe TRBD1 (5 bases). Trimming shortened V by 2 bases and J by 3 bases, and 11 bases separated the two germline ends. CDR3 length equals 15 residues. CDR1 and CDR2 from the germline V gene are SGHDT and YYEEEE. CDR3 in amino acids: CASSLERGANEKLFF. The CDR3, as DNA: TGTGCCAGCAGCTTAGAGAGGGGAGCTAATGAAAAACTGTTTTTT.

The V gene is TRBV14, the J gene TRBJ2-7, with a possible D match to TRBD2 (5 bases). The CDR3 sequence is 15 residues long. Germline loops: CDR1 SGHDN, CDR2 FVKESK. V dropped 0 bases and J dropped 0 bases, with 9 bases sitting between them. CDR3: CASSQEVGSSYEQYF. Written as DNA, the CDR3 is TGTGCCAGCAGCCAAGAAGTGGGGAGCTCCTACGAGCAGTACTTC.

The chain combines TRBV4-3 with TRBJ1-1, with D tentatively TRBD1 (6 bases). The CDR3 is 15 amino acids. Germline V CDR1 and CDR2: LGHNA, YSLEER. The V gene lost 0 bases and the J gene lost 8 bases, with 16 bases spanning the gap. CDR3 protein: CASSQDSGGVAEAFF. The CDR3 coding sequence is TGCGCCAGCAGCCAAGACTCCGGGGGCGTCGCCGAAGCTTTCTTT.

V usage is TRBV5-8 and J usage is TRBJ1-2, with 7 bases identical to TRBD1. The CDR3 extends over 16 amino acids. CDR1 and CDR2 (germline): SGHTS, YDEGEE. V trimming: 7 bases; J trimming: 4 bases; junction bases outside the gene matches: 16. CDR3 sequence (DNA): TGTGCCAGCGCCGACAGGGTATTACCACTAATCTATGGCTACACCTTC. It yields the protein CASADRVLPLIYGYTF.

This chain connects TRBV2 to TRBJ2-2, with 11 bases identical to TRBD2. This CDR3 is 15 amino acids long. CDR1 and CDR2 (germline): SNHLY, FYNNEI. The J segment lost 6 bases and the V segment lost 8 bases, leaving 8 bases of the junction unmatched. The CDR3 loop is CASLRLAGSAGELFF. CDR3 bases: TGTGCCAGCCTAAGACTAGCGGGGAGCGCCGGGGAGCTGTTTTTT.